This note documents a single TCR beta chain sequence. Its antigen is unknown. Described treatment: oral pan-JAK inhibitor, 5-10 mg twice daily. The sample originates from a study of CD8+ T cells in alopecia areata. Study-level results: Relative to mice, TCR sharing across patients was less clear, a difference possibly HLA-related.

TCR sequencing used cDNA made by reverse transcription of extracted RNA. The data were produced by immunoSEQ multiplex PCR, yet TCRdb's version contains in-frame clones alone and is incomplete. This sample yields 110,000 or so clones, of which approximately 59% are seen a single time; roughly 30% belongs to the top ten. The receptor was isolated from a human donor with alopecia areata. The material was CD8+ T cells sorted from blood, obtained at week 4, from a patient treated with tofacitinib.

DNA for the CDR3: TGTGCCAGCAGCGTAGACCCTTTTCAGGAGTCATATAACTATGGCTACACCTTC. This sequence encodes CASSVDPFQESYNYGYTF. The V and J genes are TRBV9 and TRBJ1-2; no reliable D call. The CDR3 runs to 18 residues. Germline loops: CDR1 SGDLS, CDR2 YYNGEE. The ends were cut back, 0 bases at V and 1 base at J, with 19 bases in the middle.